This TCR beta chain was captured in a study of radiation and T cells in renal cell carcinoma. Sequencing was performed with immunoSEQ multiplex PCR; in TCRdb, only in-frame clones are kept and a portion is missing. The sample lists roughly 64,000 clones; approximately 80% were seen once. The CDR3 extends over 16 amino acids. The J segment lost 0 bases and the V segment lost 4 bases, leaving 4 bases of the junction unmatched. The germline V gene has CDR1 SGHTA and CDR2 FQGNSA. Time point noted: blood 4 weeks post-SBRT, at nephrectomy. As to treatment: 15 Gy SBRT to primary tumor, nephrectomy 4 weeks later. Nephrectomy followed 15 Gy stereotactic body radiation by 4 weeks. After SBRT, blood was collected at 2 and 4 weeks, plus baseline. The tumor was a clear cell renal cell carcinoma.

The chain joins TRBV7-2 to TRBJ2-3, with 10 positions matching TRBD2. The specimen was blood, collected from a patient whose treatment included radiotherapy and nephrectomy. The TCR was taken from a man aged 55 to 70 with renal cell carcinoma. The CDR3 here is CASSSGLATSTDTQYF. DNA for the CDR3: TGTGCCAGCAGCTCGGGACTAGCGACTAGCACAGATACGCAGTATTTT.